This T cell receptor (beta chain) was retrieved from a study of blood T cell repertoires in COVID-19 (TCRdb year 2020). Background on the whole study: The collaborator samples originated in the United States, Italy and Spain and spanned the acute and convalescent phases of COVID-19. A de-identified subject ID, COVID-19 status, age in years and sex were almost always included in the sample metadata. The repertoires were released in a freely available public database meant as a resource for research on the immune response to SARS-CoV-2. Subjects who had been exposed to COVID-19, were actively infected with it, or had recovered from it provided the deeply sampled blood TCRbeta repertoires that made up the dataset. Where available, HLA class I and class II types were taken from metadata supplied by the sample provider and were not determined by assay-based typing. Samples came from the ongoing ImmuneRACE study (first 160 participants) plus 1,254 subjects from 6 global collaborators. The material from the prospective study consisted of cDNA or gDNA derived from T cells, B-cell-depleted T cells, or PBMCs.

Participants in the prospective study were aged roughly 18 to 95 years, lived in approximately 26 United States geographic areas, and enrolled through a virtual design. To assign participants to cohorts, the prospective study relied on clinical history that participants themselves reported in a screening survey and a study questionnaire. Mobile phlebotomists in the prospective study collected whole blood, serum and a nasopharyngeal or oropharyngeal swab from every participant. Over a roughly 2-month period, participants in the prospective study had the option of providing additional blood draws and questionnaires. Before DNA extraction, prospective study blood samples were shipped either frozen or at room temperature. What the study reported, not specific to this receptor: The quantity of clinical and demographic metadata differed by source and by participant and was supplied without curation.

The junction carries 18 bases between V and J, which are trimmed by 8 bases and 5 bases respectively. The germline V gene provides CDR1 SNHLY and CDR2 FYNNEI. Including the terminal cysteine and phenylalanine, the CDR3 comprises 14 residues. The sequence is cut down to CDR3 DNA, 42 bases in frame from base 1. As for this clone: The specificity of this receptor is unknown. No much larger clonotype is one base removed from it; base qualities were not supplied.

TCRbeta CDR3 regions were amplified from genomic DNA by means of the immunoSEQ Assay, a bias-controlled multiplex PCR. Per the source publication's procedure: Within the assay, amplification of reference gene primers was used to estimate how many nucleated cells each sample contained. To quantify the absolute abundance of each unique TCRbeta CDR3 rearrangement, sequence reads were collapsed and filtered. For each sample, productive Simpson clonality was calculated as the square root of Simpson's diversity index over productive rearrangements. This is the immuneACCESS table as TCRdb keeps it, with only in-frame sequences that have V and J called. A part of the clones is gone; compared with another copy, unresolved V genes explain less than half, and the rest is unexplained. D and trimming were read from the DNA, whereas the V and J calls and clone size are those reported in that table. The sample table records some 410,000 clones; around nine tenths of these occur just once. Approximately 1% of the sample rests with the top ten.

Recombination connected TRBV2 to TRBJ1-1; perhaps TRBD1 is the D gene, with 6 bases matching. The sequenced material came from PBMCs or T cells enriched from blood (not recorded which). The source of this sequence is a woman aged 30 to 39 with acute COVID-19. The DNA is TGTGCCAGCGAGGACAGCGTGTTGTGGACTGAAGCTTTCTTT. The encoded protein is CASEDSVLWTEAFF.